The clone carrying this TCR beta chain was detected a few times. Amplified TCR beta CDR3 regions derived from RNA transcripts. When the TCR CDR3 underwent first-round RT-PCR, the HTBI primer set was used. TCRdb used MiXCR to reprocess the multiplex PCR reads, holding one entry per CDR3 protein. The profile shows 300,000 to 400,000 distinct CDR3 sequences, 11% to 15% of them singletons. CDR3 length equals 17 residues. Looked up from germline, CDR1 is LGHDT and CDR2 is YNNKEL (reference sequence). V was trimmed by 1 base and J by 0 bases, leaving 13 bases between them. The data derive from a study of T cells in Graves' hyperthyroidism and ophthalmopathy.

This sequence joins TRBV3-1 and TRBJ1-3; perhaps TRBD1 as D (5 bases). The TCR comes from a woman aged 30 to 39 with Graves' hyperthyroidism. Sequenced sample: blood. DNA for the CDR3: TGTGCCAGCAGCCAAGTGGGGCGGCCAGGCTCTGGAAACACCATATATTTT. This gives the protein CASSQVGRPGSGNTIYF.